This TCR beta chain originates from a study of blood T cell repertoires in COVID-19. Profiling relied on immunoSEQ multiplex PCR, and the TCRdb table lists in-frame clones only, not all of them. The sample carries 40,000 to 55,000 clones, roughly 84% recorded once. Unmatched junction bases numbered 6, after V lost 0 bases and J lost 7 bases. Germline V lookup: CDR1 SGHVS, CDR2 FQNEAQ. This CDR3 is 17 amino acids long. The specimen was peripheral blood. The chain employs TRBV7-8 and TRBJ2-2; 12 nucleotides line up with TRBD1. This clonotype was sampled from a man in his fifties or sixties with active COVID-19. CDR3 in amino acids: CASSLAPGTGGFGELFF. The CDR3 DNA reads TGTGCCAGCAGCTTAGCCCCCGGGACAGGGGGCTTCGGGGAGCTGTTTTTT.